This is a list of T cell receptor beta chains from one sample in a study of T-cell reconstitution after alpha-beta-depleted transplantation in children. A single record per CDR3 protein comes from TCRdb applying MiXCR to the PCR reads. The table shows 190,000 or so distinct CDR3 sequences, with less than 8% occurring only once. The input for sequencing was PBMCs from the stem cell graft donor, taken from the stem cell graft. These TCRs come from a human donor who donated a stem cell graft to a child with Wiskott-Aldrich syndrome. Both conserved end residues are part of each CDR3. Each record gives: D gene, J gene, V gene, clone size, CDR3 protein, CDR3 DNA. A D gene is named only where the DNA matches it firmly. Size is omitted from some rows. Given values are once, few, many or a class for expanded clones.

.,TRBJ2-2,TRBV4-3,few,CASSRGLAITGELFF,TGCGCCAGCAGCCGGGGCCTAGCCATCACCGGGGAGCTGTTTTTT
.,TRBJ1-2,TRBV12-3/TRBV12-4,many,CASTWNRRDYGYTF,TGTGCCAGCACCTGGAACAGAAGGGACTATGGCTACACCTTC
TRBD1,TRBJ2-1,TRBV12-5,.,CASGRPGQGAYEQFF,TGTGCTAGTGGTCGACCGGGACAGGGGGCGTATGAGCAGTTCTTC
.,TRBJ2-3,TRBV5-1,.,CASSLGALSTDTQYF,TGCGCCAGCAGCTTAGGTGCACTTAGCACAGATACGCAGTATTTT
.,TRBJ1-2,TRBV6-1,many,CASSKLLQGSPYGYTF,TGTGCCAGCAGTAAACTACTACAGGGTTCCCCATATGGCTACACCTTC
.,TRBJ2-5,TRBV7-2,.,CASSLALAGAQYF,TGTGCCAGCAGCTTAGCACTCGCCGGGGCCCAGTACTTC
.,TRBJ2-7,TRBV7-9,.,CASSLSGRGEQYF,TGTGCCAGCAGCTTATCGGGTAGGGGCGAGCAGTACTTC
TRBD2,TRBJ2-4,TRBV5-5,many,CASSLQLAGPIQNIQYF,TGTGCCAGCAGCTTGCAACTAGCGGGACCGATCCAAAACATTCAGTACTTC
TRBD1,TRBJ1-6,TRBV6-5,many,CASSYFSTGNGSPLHF,TGTGCCAGCAGTTATTTCTCGACAGGGAATGGTTCACCCCTCCACTTT
TRBD2,TRBJ2-2,TRBV5-1,.,CASSLNPRLAGGPGELFF,TGCGCCAGCAGCTTGAACCCAAGACTAGCGGGAGGTCCCGGGGAGCTGTTTTTT
.,TRBJ2-1,TRBV5-1,.,CASSLWMGFSSYNEQFF,TGCGCCAGCAGCTTGTGGATGGGATTCTCATCCTACAATGAGCAGTTCTTC
.,TRBJ1-2,TRBV4-1,many,CASSLQGGGYTF,TGCGCCAGCAGCTTGCAGGGAGGTGGCTACACCTTC
TRBD1,TRBJ2-4,TRBV28,many,CASRSPGTGFGNIQYF,TGTGCCAGCAGATCCCCTGGGACAGGGTTTGGCAACATTCAGTACTTC
TRBD1,TRBJ2-2,TRBV29-1,many,CSVEKDRATGELFF,TGCAGCGTTGAAAAGGACAGGGCCACCGGGGAGCTGTTTTTT
TRBD1,TRBJ2-1,TRBV5-1,many,CASSFWGQGMKGDNEQFF,TGCGCCAGCAGCTTTTGGGGACAGGGTATGAAGGGGGACAATGAGCAGTTCTTC
.,TRBJ1-5,TRBV7-2,many,CASSLAVSNQPQHF,TGTGCCAGCAGCTTAGCGGTGTCCAATCAGCCCCAGCATTTT
.,TRBJ2-1,TRBV6-6,many,CASSYSHEQFF,TGTGCCAGCAGTTACTCGCATGAGCAGTTCTTC
.,TRBJ1-1,TRBV15,many,CATSSRVDTLEAFF,TGTGCCACCAGCAGCCGGGTGGATACCTTAGAAGCTTTCTTT
.,TRBJ1-5,TRBV18,few,CASSSARGDQPQHF,TGTGCCAGCTCATCGGCGCGGGGGGATCAGCCCCAGCATTTT
.,TRBJ1-5,TRBV12-3/TRBV12-4,many,CASSMSIGGGQQPQHF,TGTGCCAGCAGTATGTCCATCGGGGGAGGGCAGCAGCCCCAGCATTTT
TRBD1,TRBJ2-5,TRBV20-1,many,CSADRGGETQYF,TGCAGTGCTGACAGGGGTGGAGAGACCCAGTACTTC
.,TRBJ2-3,TRBV30,few,CAWSWIGGDTQYF,TGTGCCTGGAGCTGGATCGGCGGAGATACGCAGTATTTT
.,TRBJ2-7,TRBV4-3,.,CASSPHPSGRSYEQYF,TGCGCCAGCAGCCCGCATCCCAGCGGCAGGTCCTACGAGCAGTACTTC
TRBD1,TRBJ2-1,TRBV4-3,many,CASSAQKSGQYSYNEQFF,TGCGCCAGCAGCGCACAGAAATCGGGACAGTACTCCTACAATGAGCAGTTCTTC
.,TRBJ1-1,TRBV3-1,.,CASSQSLGRQNTEAFF,TGTGCCAGCAGCCAATCCCTGGGACGGCAGAACACTGAAGCTTTCTTT
TRBD2,TRBJ2-3,TRBV20-1,many,CSARGGGGAPDTQYF,TGCAGTGCTAGAGGGGGCGGGGGGGCCCCAGATACGCAGTATTTT
.,TRBJ1-6,TRBV7-2,many,CASSLEGPGFYPLHF,TGTGCCAGCAGCTTAGAAGGGCCAGGGTTTTATCCCCTCCACTTT
.,TRBJ2-5,TRBV15,many,CATSRDVVRETQYF,TGTGCCACCAGCAGAGATGTAGTGCGAGAGACCCAGTACTTC
TRBD2,TRBJ2-3,TRBV2,few,CASSDYILAGSTDTQYF,TGTGCCAGCAGTGATTATATACTAGCGGGGAGCACAGATACGCAGTATTTT
.,TRBJ2-5,TRBV20-1,many,CSARVPVRGTQYF,TGCAGTGCTAGAGTGCCAGTAAGAGGGACCCAGTACTTC
.,TRBJ1-5,TRBV20-1,many,CNPDRNNQPQHF,TGCAATCCGGATAGGAACAATCAGCCCCAGCATTTT
.,TRBJ2-3,TRBV30,many,CAWSWASPHPDTQYF,TGTGCCTGGAGTTGGGCTAGCCCACACCCAGATACGCAGTATTTT
TRBD2,TRBJ2-5,TRBV12-5,few,CASAWGGFYETQYF,TGTGCTAGTGCTTGGGGGGGATTTTATGAGACCCAGTACTTC
TRBD1,TRBJ1-1,TRBV19,.,CASSAGQLNTEAFF,TGTGCCAGTAGTGCGGGACAGCTAAACACTGAAGCTTTCTTT
.,TRBJ1-1,TRBV12-3/TRBV12-4,many,CASSLRGEAFF,TGTGCCAGCAGTTTAAGGGGGGAAGCTTTCTTT
.,TRBJ2-5,TRBV5-5,many,CASSFPSGGQETQYF,TGTGCCAGCAGCTTCCCCTCGGGCGGCCAAGAGACCCAGTACTTC
TRBD1,TRBJ2-2,TRBV27,many,CASRLLGTGGRTGELFF,TGTGCCAGCAGACTTCTCGGGACAGGGGGCCGCACCGGGGAGCTGTTTTTT
.,TRBJ1-1,TRBV4-3,many,CASSQSPATALPFLF,TGCGCCAGCAGCCAATCCCCGGCGACCGCTCTCCCTTTTCTCTTT
TRBD1,TRBJ1-2,TRBV12-3/TRBV12-4,many,CASRPGQDYGYTF,TGTGCCAGCAGACCCGGACAGGACTATGGCTACACCTTC
.,TRBJ2-5,TRBV12-3/TRBV12-4,many,CASSPSTGSETQYF,TGTGCCAGCAGTCCCAGCACAGGGTCCGAGACCCAGTACTTC
.,TRBJ2-3,TRBV15,few,CATSRTGSSRHTDTQYF,TGTGCCACCAGCAGGACAGGCTCAAGCAGACATACAGATACGCAGTATTTT
.,TRBJ2-2,TRBV12-3/TRBV12-4,many,CASSRNWELFF,TGTGCCAGCAGCCGAAATTGGGAGCTGTTTTTT